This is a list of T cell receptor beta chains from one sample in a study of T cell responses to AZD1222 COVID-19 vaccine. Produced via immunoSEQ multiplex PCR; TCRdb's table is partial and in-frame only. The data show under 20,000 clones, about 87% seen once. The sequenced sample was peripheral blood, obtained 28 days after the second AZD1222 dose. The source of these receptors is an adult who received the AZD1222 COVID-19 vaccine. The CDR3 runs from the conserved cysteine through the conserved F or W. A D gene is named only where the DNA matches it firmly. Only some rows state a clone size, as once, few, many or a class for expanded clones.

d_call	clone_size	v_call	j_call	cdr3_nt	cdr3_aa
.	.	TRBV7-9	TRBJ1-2	TGTGCCAGCACCACCCGGAATGGGGGATCGGCTGGCTACACCTTC	CASTTRNGGSAGYTF
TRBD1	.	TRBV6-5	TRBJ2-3	TGTGCCAGCAGTTACTCGACAGGGGGCGCAGATACGCAGTATTTT	CASSYSTGGADTQYF
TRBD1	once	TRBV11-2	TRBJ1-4	TGTGCCAGCAGCCCTTCGACAGGGAATGAAGAAAAACTGTTTTTT	CASSPSTGNEEKLFF
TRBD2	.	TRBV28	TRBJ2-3	TGTGCCAGCAGTTTTACTAGCGGTTCCACAGATACGCAGTATTTT	CASSFTSGSTDTQYF
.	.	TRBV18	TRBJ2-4	TGTGCCAGCTCACCGTGGACTCGCGATAACATTCAGTACTTC	CASSPWTRDNIQYF
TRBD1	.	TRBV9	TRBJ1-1	TGTGCCAGCAGCGTAGGGCAGGGGGCGATCGGCACTGAAGCTTTCTTT	CASSVGQGAIGTEAFF
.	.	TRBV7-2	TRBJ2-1	TGTGCCAGCAGCTTAGGGGGGCAACAGTTCTTC	CASSLGGQQFF
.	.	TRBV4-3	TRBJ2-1	TGCGCCAGCAGCCAAGGACTGTACAATGAGCAGTTCTTC	CASSQGLYNEQFF
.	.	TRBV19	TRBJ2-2	TGTGCCAGTAGGACCAGGGACTGGACCGGGGAGCTGTTTTTT	CASRTRDWTGELFF
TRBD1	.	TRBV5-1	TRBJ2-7	TGCGCCAGCAGCCCTGGACAGGGAAGGGACGAGCAGTACTTC	CASSPGQGRDEQYF
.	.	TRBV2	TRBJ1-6	TGTGCCAGCAGTGAAGCCCGCGGGGCACCCCTCCACTTT	CASSEARGAPLHF
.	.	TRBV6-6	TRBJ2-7	TGTGCCAGCAGACCCGACATTTACGAGCAGTACTTC	CASRPDIYEQYF
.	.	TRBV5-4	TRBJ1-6	TGTGCCAGCAGCCTGGACGGTGTCTCCTATAATTCACCCCTCCACTTT	CASSLDGVSYNSPLHF
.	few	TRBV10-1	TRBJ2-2	TGCGCCAGCAGGGAAGGGGGTACCGGGGAGCTGTTTTTT	CASREGGTGELFF
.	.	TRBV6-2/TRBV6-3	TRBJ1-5	TGTGCCAGCAGCGGACCGAATAGCAATCAGCCCCAGCATTTT	CASSGPNSNQPQHF
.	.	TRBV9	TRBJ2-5	TGTGCCAGCAGCGTAGACCCAGGGCAAGAGACCCAGTACTTC	CASSVDPGQETQYF
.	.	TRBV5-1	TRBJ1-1	TGCGCCAGCAGACATACAGGGAACACTGAAGCTTTCTTT	CASRHTGNTEAFF
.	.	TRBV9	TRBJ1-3	TGTGCCAGCAGCCCCGGTGTCGGAAACACCATATATTTT	CASSPGVGNTIYF
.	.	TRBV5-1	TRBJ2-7	TGCGCCAGCAGCTTGGGCAACGATAGGGACGAGCAGTACTTC	CASSLGNDRDEQYF
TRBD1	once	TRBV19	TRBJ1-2	TGTGCCAGTTACTCACCCCTCAGGGGGGACTATGGCTACACCTTC	CASYSPLRGDYGYTF
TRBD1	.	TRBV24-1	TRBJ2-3	TGTGCCACCAGTGATTCTCGACAGGGTGGCACAGATACGCAGTATTTT	CATSDSRQGGTDTQYF
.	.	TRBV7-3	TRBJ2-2	TGTGCCAGCAGCCCCCGAGGGGAAAAGACCGGGGAGCTGTTTTTT	CASSPRGEKTGELFF
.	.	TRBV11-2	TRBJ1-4	TGTGCCAGCAGCTTAGTTGGGGGGCGTGGTGAAAAACTGTTTTTT	CASSLVGGRGEKLFF
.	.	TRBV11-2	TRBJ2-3	TGTGCCAGCAGCTTAGAGGGTTTAACAGATACGCAGTATTTT	CASSLEGLTDTQYF
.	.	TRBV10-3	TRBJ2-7	TGTGCCATCAGTGAGTCACTGGGCTACTACGAGCAGTACTTC	CAISESLGYYEQYF
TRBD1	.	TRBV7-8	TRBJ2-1	TGTGCCAGCAGCTCAGGGAACAGGGGGATGGGTGAGCAGTTCTTC	CASSSGNRGMGEQFF
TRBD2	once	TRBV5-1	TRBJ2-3	TGCGCCAGCAGCAAACCCGGACTAGCGGCTAGCACAGATACGCAGTATTTT	CASSKPGLAASTDTQYF
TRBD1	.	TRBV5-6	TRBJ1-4	TGTGCCAGCAGCTTGTGGGGGACAGGGGGTGAAAAACTGTTTTTT	CASSLWGTGGEKLFF
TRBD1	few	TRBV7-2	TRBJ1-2	TGTGCCAGCAGCTTCCCGACAGGGGGCTATGGCTACACCTTC	CASSFPTGGYGYTF
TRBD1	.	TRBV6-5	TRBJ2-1	TGTGCCAGCAGGTCATGGGACAGGGATGAGCAGTTCTTC	CASRSWDRDEQFF
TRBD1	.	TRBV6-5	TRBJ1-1	TGTGCCATTACCCGGGACAGGGGCGCCGAAGCTTTCTTT	CAITRDRGAEAFF
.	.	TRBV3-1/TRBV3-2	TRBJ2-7	TGTGCCAGCAGCCAAGATGGGGCATCGGGTGACGAGCAGTACTTC	CASSQDGASGDEQYF
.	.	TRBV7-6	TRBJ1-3	TGTGCCAGCAGCTTAGGAGGGGGGCGTTCGGGAAACACCATATATTTT	CASSLGGGRSGNTIYF
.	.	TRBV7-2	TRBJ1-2	TGTGCCAGCAGCTCAGGATTGACAGGCCTCTATGGCTACACCTTC	CASSSGLTGLYGYTF
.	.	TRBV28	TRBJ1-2	TGTGCCAGCAGTTTTCTAACTAACTATGGCTACACCTTC	CASSFLTNYGYTF
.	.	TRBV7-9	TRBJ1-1	TGTGCCAGCAGCTTAGCGCTAGAAGGAGCTTTCTTT	CASSLALEGAFF
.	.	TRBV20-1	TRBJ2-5	TGCGGGGGAGCTCAAGAGACCCAGTACTTC	CGGAQETQYF
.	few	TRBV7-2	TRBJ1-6	TGTGCCAGCAGGACCGGGACACAAGTTTCACCCCTCCACTTT	CASRTGTQVSPLHF
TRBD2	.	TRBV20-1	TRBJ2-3	TGCAGTGCTAGTTGGACTAGCGGGGGGGAAGGCACCCCAGATACGCAGTATTTT	CSASWTSGGEGTPDTQYF
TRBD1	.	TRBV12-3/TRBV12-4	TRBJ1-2	TGTGCCAGCAGCCAGGACAGGAACTATGGCTACACCTTC	CASSQDRNYGYTF